One and the same sample provided the 29 T cell receptor beta chains below, sequenced in a study of T-cell reconstitution after alpha-beta-depleted transplantation in children. Unique molecular identifiers were used to barcode this TCRbeta library. From the PCR reads, TCRdb called clonotypes with MiXCR, one entry per CDR3 protein. The sample carries about 580,000 distinct CDR3 sequences, more than 20% recorded once. Specimen: PBMCs, mostly from graft donor cells, collected 360 days after TCRalphabeta/CD19-depleted stem cell transplant. The source of these receptors is a boy in the first two years of life who had a stem cell transplant for acute myeloid leukemia, so the T cells may come from the graft donor.

The rearrangement links TRBV29-1 to TRBJ2-1; 11 bases agree with TRBD2. Germline V gives CDR1 SQVTM, CDR2 ANQGSEA. The CDR3 totals 17 residues. V was pared by 3 bases and J by 1 base, with 8 bases of the junction left unmatched. The CDR3: CSVERLAGGLSYNEQFF. As DNA, the CDR3 is TGCAGCGTTGAGAGGCTAGCGGGGGGACTGTCCTACAATGAGCAGTTCTTC.

The chain uses TRBV20-1 and TRBJ2-7; TRBD2 might be the D (7 bases). V was clipped by 1 base and J by 4 bases, with 11 bases between them. The length of the CDR3 is 13 residues. Germline CDR1 DFQATT, CDR2 SNEGSKA (reference sequence). The chain's CDR3 is CSARGEGGYEQYV. The CDR3 coding sequence is TGCAGTGCTAGAGGGGAGGGGGGGTACGAGCAGTACGTC.

This clonotype was seen at least ten times. The rearrangement links TRBV11-3 to TRBJ2-5; the D is unclear. The CDR3 has 15 residues. Deletions cut 1 base from V and 2 bases from J, with 11 bases between. Germline CDR1 reads SGHNT; CDR2 reads YENEEA. The DNA of the CDR3 is TGTGCCAGCAGCTTAGGCTGGCTTGGGCAAGAGACCCAGTACTTC. Translating gives CASSLGWLGQETQYF.

This chain connects TRBV6-1 to TRBJ2-2; 8 bases line up with TRBD1. Per the germline V gene, CDR1 is MNHNS and CDR2 is SASEGT. The CDR3 length is 15 residues. J gave up 4 bases and V 7 bases, and 8 bases lay outside the gene matches. The CDR3 loop is CASNDRGVGTGELFF. The CDR3 DNA reads as TGTGCCAGCAACGACAGGGGAGTAGGCACCGGGGAGCTGTTTTTT.

CDR3 sequence: CASSPGGQTEQFF. CDR3 in DNA: TGTGCCAGCAGCCCCGGGGGGCAGACGGAGCAGTTCTTC. The rearrangement links TRBV7-3 to TRBJ2-1, with a tentative D call TRBD2 (7 bases). Trimming shortened V by 5 bases and J by 10 bases, and 15 bases separated the two germline ends. Per germline, CDR1 SGHTA and CDR2 FQGTGA. This CDR3 is 13 amino acids long.

This clonotype occurred a few times. The chain combines TRBV7-2 with TRBJ2-3, with D possibly being TRBD1 or TRBD2 (5 bases each). The germline V gene has CDR1 SGHTA and CDR2 FQGNSA. Trimming pared 4 bases from V and 5 bases from J, leaving 19 bases between. The CDR3 length is 16 residues. The CDR3 DNA sequence: TGTGCCAGCAGCTCCACTGGGACCCTAAATGGAGATACGCAGTATTTT. Translation gives CASSSTGTLNGDTQYF.

This clonotype showed up just a few times. The chain is built from TRBV15 and TRBJ2-3; unclear D gene. Trimming took off 6 bases at V and 2 bases at J, with 15 bases between the two ends. Germline loops: CDR1 LNHNV, CDR2 YYDKDF (reference sequence). The CDR3 runs 15 residues. The CDR3 DNA is TGTGCCACCAGTGGGGAACTGCGATTCACAGATACGCAGTATTTT. Translating it yields CATSGELRFTDTQYF.

The chain combines TRBV25-1 with TRBJ2-3, with D tentatively TRBD1 (5 bases). CDR1 and CDR2 from the germline V gene are MGHDK and SYGVNS. V was trimmed by 1 base and J by 0 bases, leaving 14 bases between them. This CDR3 is 17 amino acids long. Here the CDR3 DNA reads TGTGCCAGCAGTGAATTCTTTGCGACAGTGAGCACAGATACGCAGTATTTT. Its protein product is CASSEFFATVSTDTQYF.

The chain combines TRBV5-1 with TRBJ2-7, with TRBD1 matching over 10 bases. This CDR3 is built from 16 residues. CDR1 and CDR2 from the germline V gene are SGHRS and YFSETQ. J was trimmed by 5 bases and V by 0 bases; bases with no gene match: 8. The CDR3: CASSLDGRTGGNEQYV. DNA for the CDR3: TGCGCCAGCAGCTTGGATGGGCGGACAGGGGGTAACGAGCAGTACGTC.

A few counts support this clonotype. CDR3 DNA: TGTGCCACCAGCAGAGATAAAGGGGTCAATGAGCAGTTCTTC. It codes for CATSRDKGVNEQFF. This chain uses TRBV15 with TRBJ2-1; possibly TRBD1 for D (5 bases). This CDR3 contains 14 residues. V was shortened by 0 bases and J by 6 bases, with 9 bases between the two germline ends. The V gene's germline CDR1 is LNHNV and CDR2 YYDKDF (reference sequence).

This sequence joins TRBV6-2 or TRBV6-3 and TRBJ2-2, with 7 bases matching TRBD1. J gave up 7 bases and V 6 bases, and 5 bases lay outside the gene matches. This CDR3 is built from 13 residues. Germline V gives CDR1 MNHEY, CDR2 SVGEGT. The CDR3 loop is CASRPTGIGELFF. DNA for the CDR3: TGTGCCAGCAGGCCGACAGGGATCGGGGAGCTGTTTTTT.

This clonotype was seen only a few times. This sequence joins TRBV20-1 and TRBJ2-7; 7 bases are shared with TRBD1. Unmatched junction bases numbered 11, after V lost 5 bases and J lost 1 base. CDR1 and CDR2 (germline): DFQATT, SNEGSKA (reference sequence). CDR3 length equals 15 residues. CDR3 sequence reads: CSAAGTAKGSYEQYV. CDR3 DNA: TGCAGTGCTGCCGGGACAGCCAAGGGGTCCTACGAGCAGTACGTC.

This clonotype was observed a few times. The chain has TRBV20-1 and TRBJ1-1; D is uncertain. This CDR3 is built from 11 residues. Germline V gene lookup returns CDR1 DFQATT and CDR2 SNEGSKA (reference sequence). The V gene lost 3 bases and the J gene lost 6 bases, with 8 bases spanning the gap. In DNA, the CDR3 is TGCAGTGCTAGGGGTGGCGCTGAAGCTTTCTTT. This encodes CSARGGAEAFF.

The rearrangement uses TRBV28 and TRBJ1-6, with 7 positions matching TRBD1. The germline V gene has CDR1 MDHEN and CDR2 SYDVKM. Trimming at V came to 7 bases and at J to 8 bases, leaving 8 bases not matched to a gene. CDR3 length: 14 residues. DNA of the CDR3: TGTGCCAGCAATATCAGGGGGGCATATTCACCCCTCCACTTT. Its protein product is CASNIRGAYSPLHF. Supplemented by reference TRBV28 and TRBJ1-6, the full variable domain reads DVKVTQSSRYLVKRTGEKVFLECVQDMDHENMFWYRQDPGLGLRLIYFSYDVKMKEKGDIPEGYSVSREKKERFSLILESASTNQTSMYLCASNIRGAYSPLHFGNGTRLTVT.

This clonotype was observed a few times. The V call is TRBV7-2, the J call TRBJ2-7; the D gene is possibly TRBD2 (7 bases). This CDR3 is 15 amino acids long. Germline CDR1 SGHTA, CDR2 FQGNSA. V was pared by 7 bases and J by 0 bases, with 16 bases between. The CDR3 protein is CASIPSAGASYEQYF. The CDR3 DNA sequence: TGTGCCAGCATCCCCTCGGCGGGGGCCTCCTACGAGCAGTACTTC.

In this sample, this clonotype turned up a few times. The CDR3, as DNA: TGTGCCACCAGCAGAGAGGGGACAGGGACTGGAAACACCATATATTTT. This translates into CATSREGTGTGNTIYF. The chain is built from TRBV15 and TRBJ1-3; 9 nucleotides match TRBD1. With 0 bases clipped from V and 2 bases from J, the junction kept 2 bases outside the gene matches. The CDR3 sequence is 16 residues long. CDR1 LNHNV and CDR2 YYDKDF come from the germline V gene (reference sequence).

This clonotype was observed at least ten times. The chain employs TRBV20-1 and TRBJ1-2; no definite D call. Germline values: CDR1 DFQATT, CDR2 SNEGSKA (reference sequence). The CDR3 extends over 11 amino acids. The V end was cut by 6 bases, the J end by 2 bases, with 7 bases between. CDR3 in amino acids: CSARRNYGYTF. The CDR3 nucleotides read TGCAGTGCCAGACGGAACTATGGCTACACCTTC.

Ten or more counts support this clonotype. The V call is TRBV27, the J call TRBJ2-1; possibly TRBD1 or TRBD2 for D (6 bases each). CDR1 and CDR2 (germline): MNHEY, SMNVEV (reference sequence). There are 13 residues in the CDR3. V lost 5 bases and J 4 bases, leaving 9 bases between the germline ends. CDR3 DNA sequence: TGTGCCAGCAGTCCGGGGGCATACAATGAGCAGTTCTTC. Its protein is CASSPGAYNEQFF.

The chain combines TRBV25-1 with TRBJ2-3; D call uncertain. The germline V gene encodes CDR1 MGHDK and CDR2 SYGVNS. V was trimmed by 2 bases and J by 4 bases, leaving 7 bases between them. The CDR3 has 13 amino acids. CDR3 DNA: TGTGCCAGCAGTGAAGGCACCTCAGATACGCAGTATTTT. As protein: CASSEGTSDTQYF.

This clonotype appeared a few times. This may come from a read error, since a much larger clone is one base off. The chain couples TRBV29-1 to TRBJ2-2, with no clear D. The CDR3 length is 12 residues. Germline V lookup: CDR1 SQVTM, CDR2 ANQGSEA. V lost 2 bases and J lost 4, with 5 bases in between. CDR3 coding DNA: TGCAGCGTTGAACGACCCACCGGGGAGCTGTTTTTT. Translating it yields CSVERPTGELFF.

CDR3 sequence reads: CSAKPTGEREKLFF. The CDR3 DNA is TGCAGTGCAAAACCGACAGGGGAGAGGGAAAAACTGTTTTTT. V usage is TRBV20-1 and J usage is TRBJ1-4; 8 positions match TRBD1. The CDR3 totals 14 residues. Germline assignment: CDR1 DFQATT and CDR2 SNEGSKA (reference sequence). V dropped 6 bases and J dropped 8; count of bases not matched to a gene: 11.

J is TRBJ2-5 and V is TRBV20-1; TRBD2 matches at 7 bases. Germline-derived CDR1 and CDR2 are DFQATT and SNEGSKA (reference sequence). V lost 4 bases, J lost 3 bases, and 8 bases stayed unmatched. This CDR3 comprises 14 residues. The DNA of the CDR3 is TGCAGTGCTATCGGCGGGGGTACTGAAGAGACCCAGTACTTC. Residues: CSAIGGGTEETQYF.

V usage is TRBV2 and J usage is TRBJ2-7; 8 bases are a match to TRBD1. The germline V gene has CDR1 SNHLY and CDR2 FYNNEI. V lost 4 bases and J lost 4; bases outside the gene matches: 9. This CDR3 spans 15 amino acids. The DNA of the CDR3 is TGTGCCAGCAGTGCTGACAGGGGCCCACATTACGAGCAGTACGTC. Its translation: CASSADRGPHYEQYV.

This clonotype has only a few counts. This chain joins TRBV4-3 and TRBJ2-7, with 9 bases that match TRBD2. The CDR3 runs 16 residues. Trimming removed 0 bases from V and 4 bases from J; junction bases left unmatched: 7. CDR1 is LGHNA and CDR2 is YSLEER in the germline V gene. The CDR3 coding sequence is TGCGCCAGCAGCCAAGATCGAAGCGGGGGGCCGTACGAGCAGTACTTC. Its protein is CASSQDRSGGPYEQYF.

In its sample, this clonotype was seen a few times. This chain joins TRBV10-3 and TRBJ2-1; D possibly corresponds to TRBD2 (5 bases). Germline CDR1 is ENHRY and CDR2 is SYGVKD. V was clipped by 11 bases and J by 11 bases, with 28 bases between them. The CDR3 has 15 amino acids. The DNA of the CDR3 is TGTGCCGTATCATCCGGTGCGACTATGTCGGCCCAGCAGTTCTTC. Its translation is CAVSSGATMSAQQFF.

This clonotype was picked up a small number of times. The genes are TRBV12-3 or TRBV12-4 and TRBJ1-6, with D maybe TRBD1 (5 bases). The ends were cut back, 4 bases at V and 15 bases at J, with 19 bases in the middle. The CDR3 covers 14 residues. CDR3 in amino acids: CASSSLPLRGGLHF. CDR3 nucleotide sequence: TGTGCCAGCAGTTCGCTTCCCCTCCGGGGGGGCCTCCACTTT.

This clonotype occurred a few times. V is TRBV10-3 and J is TRBJ2-3; TRBD1 matches at 11 bases. CDR1 and CDR2 from the germline V gene are ENHRY and SYGVKD. Trimming took 8 bases from V and 4 from J; bases not matched to a gene: 5. CDR3 length: 14 residues. This CDR3 reads CAIAPGQGADTQYF. Here the CDR3 DNA reads TGTGCCATCGCTCCGGGACAGGGGGCAGATACGCAGTATTTT.

This clonotype was counted at least ten times. The V call is TRBV20-1, the J call TRBJ2-5; TRBD2 matches at 8 bases. Germline assignment: CDR1 DFQATT and CDR2 SNEGSKA (reference sequence). V lost 5 bases, J lost 7 bases, and 12 bases stayed unmatched. The CDR3 has 14 residues. The CDR3 nucleotides are TGCAGTGCTCCCGGTACGGGACTAGTAGGGACCCAGTACTTC. Its protein is CSAPGTGLVGTQYF.

This clonotype has ten or more counts. V gene TRBV12-3 or TRBV12-4 combines with J gene TRBJ2-5; unclear D gene. V gave up 1 base and J gave up 2 bases, with 5 bases separating them. The CDR3 has 13 amino acids. In DNA form, the CDR3 reads TGTGCCAGCAGTTTAGTCTGGCAAGAGACCCAGTACTTC. Translating gives CASSLVWQETQYF.